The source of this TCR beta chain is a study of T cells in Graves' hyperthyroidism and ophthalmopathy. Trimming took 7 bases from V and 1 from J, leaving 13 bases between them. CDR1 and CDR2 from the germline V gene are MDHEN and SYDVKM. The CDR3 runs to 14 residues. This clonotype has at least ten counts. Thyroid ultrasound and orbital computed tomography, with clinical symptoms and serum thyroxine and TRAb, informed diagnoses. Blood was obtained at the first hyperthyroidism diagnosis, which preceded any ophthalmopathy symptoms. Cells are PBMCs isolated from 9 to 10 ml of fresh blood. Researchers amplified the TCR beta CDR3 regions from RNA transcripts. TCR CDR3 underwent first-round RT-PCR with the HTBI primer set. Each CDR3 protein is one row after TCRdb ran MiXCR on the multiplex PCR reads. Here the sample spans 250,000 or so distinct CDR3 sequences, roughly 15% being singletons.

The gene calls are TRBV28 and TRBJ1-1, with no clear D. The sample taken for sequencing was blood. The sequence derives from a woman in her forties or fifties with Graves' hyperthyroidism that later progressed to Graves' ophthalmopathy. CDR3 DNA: TGTGCCAGCACTTCGATACATAGGAACACTGAAGCTTTCTTT. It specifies CASTSIHRNTEAFF.